This entry lists 10 T cell receptor beta chains sequenced from one sample in a study of response to subunit inactivated influenza vaccine. TCRdb used MiXCR to reprocess the RT-PCR reads, holding one entry per CDR3 protein. Seen here are around 760,000 distinct CDR3 sequences, about 14% observed once, and the top ten hold approximately 6.5%. Sequences were derived from PBMCs from blood, sampled around 15 days before vaccination. These TCRs come from a man aged 50-60 years who received an inactivated influenza vaccine.

This chain uses TRBV6-1 with TRBJ2-3; D might be TRBD1 or TRBD2, each matching 5 bases. This CDR3 comprises 13 residues. Germline V gene lookup returns CDR1 MNHNS and CDR2 SASEGT. The ends were cut back, 4 bases at V and 5 bases at J, with 10 bases in the middle. The CDR3 DNA sequence: TGTGCCAGCAGTGGGGACGGACAAGATACGCAGTATTTT. This gives the protein CASSGDGQDTQYF.

CDR3 nucleotides: TGTGCCAGCAGCTTAGCTAGCGGGAGGGTAGATACGCAGTATTTT. The encoded protein is CASSLASGRVDTQYF. V and J are TRBV7-2 and TRBJ2-3; 11 bases are a match to TRBD2. Germline CDR1 is SGHTA and CDR2 is FQGNSA. Trimming removed 0 bases from V and 5 bases from J; junction bases left unmatched: 1. CDR3 size: 15 residues.

This clonotype was picked up a small number of times. The gene calls are TRBV7-2 and TRBJ2-1; 9 positions match TRBD2. The V gene's germline CDR1 is SGHTA and CDR2 FQGNSA. The CDR3 sequence is 19 residues long. Germline trimming cut 0 bases from V and 1 base from J; bases unmatched to any gene: 10. The CDR3 sequence: CASSLARQGGGDSYNEQFF. Written as DNA, the CDR3 is TGTGCCAGCAGCTTAGCGCGGCAAGGCGGGGGGGATTCCTACAATGAGCAGTTCTTC. The complete variable domain, with remaining parts taken from reference TRBV7-2 and TRBJ2-1, reads GAGVSQSPSNKVTEKGKDVELRCDPISGHTALYWYRQSLGQGLEFLIYFQGNSAPDKSGLPSDRFSAERTGGSVSTLTIQRTQQEDSAVYLCASSLARQGGGDSYNEQFFGPGTRLTVL.

The chain is built from TRBV20-1 and TRBJ2-2; D unresolved. CDR1 and CDR2 from the germline V gene are DFQATT and SNEGSKA (reference sequence). This CDR3 has 13 residues. The ends were cut back, 4 bases at V and 1 base at J, with 7 bases in the middle. The CDR3 coding sequence is TGCAGTGCTATTCCCGAGAACACCGGGGAGCTGTTTTTT. This gives the protein CSAIPENTGELFF.

The chain joins TRBV20-1 to TRBJ2-1; weak D call: TRBD2 (6 bases). The CDR3 contains 15 residues. CDR1 is DFQATT and CDR2 is SNEGSKA in the germline V gene (reference sequence). Between the trimmed V and J ends, which lost 2 bases and 1 base, there was a span of 12 bases. CDR3 region: CSARRLGESYNEQFF. CDR3 sequence (DNA): TGCAGTGCTAGAAGACTAGGCGAATCCTACAATGAGCAGTTCTTC.

This clonotype was detected only a few times. The gene calls are TRBV7-8 and TRBJ1-3, with D possibly TRBD1 on 6 matching bases. Germline V lookup: CDR1 SGHVS, CDR2 FQNEAQ. Trimming took off 4 bases at V and 0 bases at J, with 10 bases between the two ends. The CDR3 extends over 15 amino acids. The chain's CDR3 is CASSSTGFSGNTIYF. CDR3 nucleotides: TGTGCCAGCAGCTCAACAGGGTTCTCTGGAAACACCATATATTTT.

This clonotype was detected a few times. The CDR3 coding sequence is TGTGCCAGCAGCGAGGACGTTTATGCGCCCCAGCATTTT. It specifies CASSEDVYAPQHF. V usage is TRBV5-6 and J usage is TRBJ1-5; D not certain. The CDR3 runs to 13 residues. V was shortened by 4 bases and J by 9 bases, with 14 bases between the two germline ends. The V gene's germline CDR1 is SGHDT and CDR2 YYEEEE.

This clonotype was seen only a few times. The V call is TRBV20-1, the J call TRBJ2-2; TRBD1 aligns across 9 bases. Germline V gene sequence: CDR1 DFQATT, CDR2 SNEGSKA (reference sequence). The trim removed 6 bases at V and 2 bases at J, leaving 10 bases unmatched. The CDR3 is 16 amino acids. The CDR3 DNA reads TGCAGTGCAAGGGGACCGGGACAGGGCAACACCGGGGAGCTGTTTTTT. Translating it yields CSARGPGQGNTGELFF.

This clonotype was recorded a few times. The chain joins TRBV18 to TRBJ2-7, with D perhaps TRBD1 (6 bases). Germline CDR1 is KGHSH and CDR2 is LQKENI. CDR3 length: 14 amino acids. Trimming pared 5 bases from V and 2 bases from J, leaving 13 bases between. CDR3 in DNA: TGTGCCAGCTCAGCAGGGGCCTCCACCTACGAGCAGTACTTC. It is translated as CASSAGASTYEQYF.

In this sample, this clonotype turned up a few times. The CDR3 DNA reads as TGTGCCATCAGTGAAGCAGGGAACGGGCAGCCCCAGCATTTT. Amino acids: CAISEAGNGQPQHF. The V and J genes are TRBV10-3 and TRBJ1-5; D is possibly TRBD1 (5 bases). This CDR3 contains 14 residues. Trimming took 3 bases from V and 7 from J, leaving 13 bases between them. Germline CDR1 reads ENHRY; CDR2 reads SYGVKD.